This T cell receptor (beta chain) was obtained from a study of cytomegalovirus exposure and HLA in healthy donors. 60 Vbeta and 13 Jbeta primers were used in PCR. TCRdb's table, derived via immunoSEQ multiplex PCR, lists solely in-frame clones and lacks some. The data show around 150,000 clones, approximately 80% seen once. The CDR3 contains 14 residues. Germline trimming cut 5 bases from V and 2 bases from J; bases unmatched to any gene: 3. Germline values: CDR1 MDHEN, CDR2 SYDVKM. Sequencing input: PBMCs. The rearrangement links TRBV28 to TRBJ2-4, with 7 positions matching TRBD2. The TCR originated in a man aged 25-45 years in good health and CMV-seropositive. The DNA for the CDR3 is TGTGCCAGCAGTCTCGGGGGGTCCAAAAACATTCAGTACTTC. Amino acids: CASSLGGSKNIQYF.